The 11 T cell receptor beta chains in this list originate from one sample, sequenced in a study of a mutant IDH1 vaccine in newly diagnosed glioma. Their antigens remain unidentified. The table came from immunoSEQ multiplex PCR; TCRdb's copy has only in-frame clones and leaves some out. The data contain tens of thousands of clones, 88% of them singletons. Time point here: week 35, safety follow-up. A 20-mer mutant IDH1 peptide at 300 ug was injected subcutaneously with topical imiquimod. Specimen: PBMCs, collected from a glioma patient whose treatment included an IDH1 peptide vaccine. These receptors were taken from a woman between 40 and 55 years old with glioma.

This clone was seen a handful of times. The J gene is TRBJ1-5, the V gene TRBV2; 8 positions agree with TRBD1. There are 18 residues in the CDR3. The J segment lost 1 base and the V segment lost 8 bases, leaving 16 bases of the junction unmatched. CDR1 and CDR2 from the germline V gene are SNHLY and FYNNEI. The CDR3 protein is CASSVLTGGSRSNQPQHF. The CDR3 nucleotides are TGTGCCAGCTCAGTCTTAACAGGGGGTTCGAGAAGCAATCAGCCCCAGCATTTT.

The rearrangement joins TRBV5-1 to TRBJ1-2; 8 nucleotides match TRBD1. CDR1 and CDR2 from the germline V gene are SGHRS and YFSETQ. V lost 0 bases, J lost 6 bases, and 13 bases stayed unmatched. This CDR3 region has 17 residues. CDR3 sequence: CASSLVRTDRDRDGYTF. The CDR3, as DNA: TGCGCCAGCAGCTTGGTGCGCACGGACAGGGACCGGGATGGCTACACCTTC. The variable domain in full, completed from reference TRBV5-1 and TRBJ1-2, reads KAGVTQTPRYLIKTRGQQVTLSCSPISGHRSVSWYQQTPGQGLQFLFEYFSETQRNKGNFPGRFSGRQFSNSRSEMNVSTLELGDSALYLCASSLVRTDRDRDGYTFGSGTRLTVV.

The chain is built from TRBV10-2 and TRBJ2-1; 7 bases are shared with TRBD1. The CDR3 extends over 14 amino acids. In germline, CDR1 is WSHSY, CDR2 SAAADI. The V and J ends lost 4 bases and 4 bases, in that order; junction bases with no gene match: 4. The CDR3 is CASSVRDSYNEQFF. In DNA form, the CDR3 reads TGCGCCAGCAGTGTCCGGGACAGTTACAATGAGCAGTTCTTC.

This clone was observed once. This chain joins TRBV2 and TRBJ2-1, with 9 bases identical to TRBD1. The germline gives CDR1 SNHLY, CDR2 FYNNEI. The junction had 2 bases not matched to a gene; V was cut back by 8 bases and J by 3 bases. The CDR3 covers 13 residues. The CDR3: CASGTGFYNEQFF. The CDR3 nucleotides read TGTGCCAGCGGGACAGGGTTCTACAATGAGCAGTTCTTC. The entire variable domain, with the rest obtained from reference TRBV2 and TRBJ2-1, is as follows: EPEVTQTPSHQVTQMGQEVILRCVPISNHLYFYWYRQILGQKVEFLVSFYNNEISEKSEIFDDQFSVERPDGSNFTLKIRSTKLEDSAMYFCASGTGFYNEQFFGPGTRLTVL.

This chain links TRBV7-8 with TRBJ2-6; D unclear. Germline CDR1 reads SGHVS; CDR2 reads FQNEAQ. Trimming removed 1 base at V and 2 bases at J, with 3 bases between. The CDR3 length is 14 residues. CDR3 sequence (DNA): TGTGCCAGCAGCTTAGGTACTGGGGCCAACGTCCTGACTTTC. Encoded protein: CASSLGTGANVLTF.

This rearrangement joins TRBV6-1 to TRBJ1-4; no firm D call. This CDR3 contains 13 residues. Germline loops: CDR1 MNHNS, CDR2 SASEGT. Trimming removed 3 bases from V and 10 bases from J, with 12 bases in between. The CDR3 sequence is CASSDGIVRKLFF. The CDR3, as DNA: TGTGCCAGCAGTGATGGGATTGTTCGAAAACTGTTTTTT.

This clone was recorded once. The rearrangement joins TRBV28 to TRBJ1-1, with 8 bases that match TRBD1. The length of the CDR3 is 13 residues. Looked up from germline, CDR1 is MDHEN and CDR2 is SYDVKM. V shed 6 bases, J shed 7 bases, and the junction held 7 bases outside the gene matches. The chain's CDR3 is CASRGQGTFEAFF. As DNA, the CDR3 is TGTGCCAGCAGAGGACAGGGAACTTTTGAAGCTTTCTTT.

The genes are TRBV2 and TRBJ2-1; TRBD1 is a possible D gene (5 bases). Trimming cost V 7 bases and J 8 bases, with 12 bases left between them. This CDR3 has 12 residues. From germline, CDR1 is SNHLY and CDR2 FYNNEI. The CDR3 sequence: CASIAQGYEQFF. The CDR3 DNA follows: TGTGCCAGCATCGCTCAGGGTTATGAGCAGTTCTTC.

The chain combines TRBV6-5 with TRBJ2-7; 13 bases map to TRBD2. CDR1 MNHEY and CDR2 SVGAGI come from the germline V gene. V lost 0 bases and J lost 6; bases outside the gene matches: 5. The length of the CDR3 is 16 residues. The chain's CDR3 is CASSYSGTSGIGEQYF. The CDR3 nucleotides read TGTGCCAGCAGTTACTCCGGGACTAGCGGGATTGGCGAGCAGTACTTC.

V gene TRBV5-5 combines with J gene TRBJ2-7, with 9 positions matching TRBD2. The CDR3 length is 15 residues. V was clipped by 1 base and J by 3 bases; unmatched bases: 5. Germline V CDR1 and CDR2: SGHKS, YYEKEE (reference sequence). Written as DNA, the CDR3 is TGTGCCAGCAGCTTGTCCCTAGCGGGGAACTACGAGCAGTACTTC. This codes for CASSLSLAGNYEQYF.

The chain uses TRBV6-5 and TRBJ1-1; 7 nucleotides align to TRBD1. The CDR3 loop spans 13 amino acids. V trimming: 2 bases; J trimming: 8 bases; junction bases outside the gene matches: 5. Germline CDR1 MNHEY, CDR2 SVGAGI. In nucleotides, the CDR3 is TGTGCCAGCAGTTACGGGACAGCGCTAGAAGCTTTCTTT. Translating gives CASSYGTALEAFF.